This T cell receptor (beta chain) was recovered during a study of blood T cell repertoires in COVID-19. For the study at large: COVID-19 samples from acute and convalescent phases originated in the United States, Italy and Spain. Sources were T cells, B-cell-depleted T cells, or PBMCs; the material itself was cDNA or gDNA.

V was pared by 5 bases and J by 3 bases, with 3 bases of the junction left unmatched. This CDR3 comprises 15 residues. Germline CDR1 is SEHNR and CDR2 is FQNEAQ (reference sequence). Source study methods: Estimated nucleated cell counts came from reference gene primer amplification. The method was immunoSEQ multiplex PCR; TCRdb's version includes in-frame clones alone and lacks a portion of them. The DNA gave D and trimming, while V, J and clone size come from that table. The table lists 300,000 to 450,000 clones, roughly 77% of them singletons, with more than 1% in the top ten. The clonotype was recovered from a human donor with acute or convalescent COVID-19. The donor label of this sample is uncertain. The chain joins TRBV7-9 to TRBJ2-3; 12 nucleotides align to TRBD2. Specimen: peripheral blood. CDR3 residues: CASSPSGRGTDTQYF. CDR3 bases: TGTGCCAGCAGCCCTAGCGGGAGGGGGACAGATACGCAGTATTTT.